The source of this T cell receptor (beta chain) is a study of a mutant IDH1 vaccine in newly diagnosed glioma. In the study overall: The start of vaccination came 4-6 weeks after radiotherapy alone, or with temozolomide cycles. Patients under treatment included approximately 60% males and approximately 38% females and had a mean age of around 43 years.

V was cut by 3 bases and J by 2 bases, with 16 bases left in between. In germline, CDR1 is MNHNS, CDR2 SASEGT. This CDR3 has 16 residues. On this clone: Antigen specificity is unknown.

Profiled with immunoSEQ multiplex PCR; TCRdb holds only in-frame clones, not every one. Of about 55,000 clones detected, approximately 80% appear once; the ten largest clones hold approximately 4.3%. This sample's time point: week 35, safety follow-up. Each vaccine dose was 300 ug of mutant IDH1 20-mer peptide, with topical imiquimod. Astrocytomas found in donors were new, WHO grade 3 or 4, IDH1-mutant and ATRX-lost. This chain joins TRBV6-1 and TRBJ1-1; a weak D match, TRBD1 (5 bases). This material consisted of PBMCs, taken from a glioma patient whose treatment included an IDH1 peptide vaccine. The TCR sequence derives from a woman between 18 and 30 years old with glioma. The CDR3 region is CASSDPPGRVNTEAFF. The CDR3 DNA follows: TGTGCCAGCAGTGATCCCCCCGGCAGGGTAAACACTGAAGCTTTCTTT.